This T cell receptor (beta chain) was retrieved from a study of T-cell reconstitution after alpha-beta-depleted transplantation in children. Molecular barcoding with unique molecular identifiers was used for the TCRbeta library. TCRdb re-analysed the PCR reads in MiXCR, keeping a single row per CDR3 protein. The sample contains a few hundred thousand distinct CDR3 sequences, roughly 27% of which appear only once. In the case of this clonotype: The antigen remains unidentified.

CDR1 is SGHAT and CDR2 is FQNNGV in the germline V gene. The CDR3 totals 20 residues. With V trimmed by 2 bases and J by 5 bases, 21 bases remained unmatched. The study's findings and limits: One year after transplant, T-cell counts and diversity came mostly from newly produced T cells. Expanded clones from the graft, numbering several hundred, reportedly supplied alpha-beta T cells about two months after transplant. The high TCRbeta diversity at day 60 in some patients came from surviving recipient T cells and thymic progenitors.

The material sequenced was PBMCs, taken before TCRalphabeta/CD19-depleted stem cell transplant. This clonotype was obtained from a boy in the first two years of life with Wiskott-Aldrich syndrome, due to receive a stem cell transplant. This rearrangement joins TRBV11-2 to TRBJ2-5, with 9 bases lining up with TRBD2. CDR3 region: CASSLYRSAGGPVWSETQYF. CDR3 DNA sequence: TGTGCCAGCAGCTTATATAGGTCGGCGGGAGGGCCTGTCTGGTCGGAGACCCAGTACTTC. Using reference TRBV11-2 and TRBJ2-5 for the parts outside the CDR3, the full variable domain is EAGVAQSPRYKIIEKRQSVAFWCNPISGHATLYWYQQILGQGPKLLIQFQNNGVVDDSQLPKDRFSAERLKGVDSTLKIQPAKLEDSAVYLCASSLYRSAGGPVWSETQYFGPGTRLLVL.